Below are 17 T cell receptor beta chains sequenced from a single sample in a study of cytomegalovirus exposure and HLA in healthy donors. PCR employed 60 Vbeta and 13 Jbeta primers. Profiling relied on immunoSEQ multiplex PCR, and the TCRdb table lists in-frame clones only, not all of them. The table shows 150,000 to 200,000 clones, with about three quarters occurring only once. The sequencing sample was made of PBMCs. These receptor sequences come from a man aged 50-60 years in good health and CMV-seropositive.

In the case of this clone: Other DNA sequences of this sample code for an identical CDR3. V and J are TRBV11-2 and TRBJ2-1; 11 bases line up with TRBD2. Germline V lookup: CDR1 SGHAT, CDR2 FQNNGV. The trim removed 2 bases at V and 3 bases at J, leaving 0 bases unmatched. The length of the CDR3 is 15 residues. This CDR3 is CASSLLAGGYNEQFF. The CDR3 region has the DNA TGTGCCAGCAGCTTACTAGCGGGGGGCTACAATGAGCAGTTCTTC.

The chain uses TRBV5-6 and TRBJ2-3; the D is unclear. The CDR3 runs to 14 residues. Germline V gene data show CDR1 as SGHDT and CDR2 as YYEEEE. Trimming removed 0 bases at V and 4 bases at J, with 9 bases between. CDR3 sequence reads: CASSLGSVSDTQYF. The CDR3 nucleotides read TGTGCCAGCAGCTTGGGTTCAGTATCAGATACGCAGTATTTT.

J is TRBJ1-2 and V is TRBV28; 8 bases are shared with TRBD1. V lost 5 bases to trimming and J lost 4 bases; unmatched junction nucleotides: 9. The CDR3 spans 15 residues. Germline V CDR1 and CDR2: MDHEN, SYDVKM. CDR3 sequence: CASSPLDREGYGYTF. DNA for the CDR3: TGTGCCAGCAGTCCACTGGACAGGGAAGGCTATGGCTACACCTTC.

The rearrangement joins TRBV15 to TRBJ2-5; 8 nucleotides align to TRBD1. The CDR3 totals 19 residues. V lost 3 bases, J lost 2 bases, and 17 bases stayed unmatched. Germline V gives CDR1 LNHNV, CDR2 YYDKDF (reference sequence). CDR3 loop: CATSRDRGTGLPTQETQYF. The CDR3 nucleotides read TGTGCCACCAGCAGGGACCGGGGGACAGGCCTTCCCACTCAAGAGACCCAGTACTTC.

This sequence joins TRBV13 and TRBJ2-3, with TRBD1 identical over 9 bases. Germline values: CDR1 PRHDT, CDR2 FYEKMQ (reference sequence). The ends lost 4 bases at V and 3 bases at J; junction bases unmatched: 8. This CDR3 is 16 amino acids long. CDR3 DNA: TGTGCCAGCAGCTCCGGGGGACAGGGAGCGACAGATACGCAGTATTTT. This gives the protein CASSSGGQGATDTQYF.

The V gene is TRBV5-4, the J gene TRBJ2-5; TRBD2 agrees at 9 bases. The CDR3 is 16 amino acids. V shed 0 bases, J shed 0 bases, and the junction held 3 bases outside the gene matches. Germline CDR1 reads SGHNT; CDR2 reads YYREEE (reference sequence). The CDR3 spells CASSLVSGGYQETQYF. Here the CDR3 DNA reads TGTGCCAGCAGCTTGGTCAGCGGGGGGTACCAAGAGACCCAGTACTTC.

This clone was counted only a few times. This chain uses TRBV4-3 with TRBJ1-1, with D possibly matching TRBD1 (5 bases). The germline CDR1 and CDR2 sequences are LGHNA and YSLEER. Between the trimmed V and J ends, which lost 3 bases and 6 bases, there was a span of 23 bases. CDR3 length: 17 amino acids. CDR3 sequence: CASSHNRPPAGFAEAFF. CDR3 DNA: TGCGCCAGCAGCCATAACAGGCCGCCGGCGGGGTTCGCTGAAGCTTTCTTT.

The rearrangement uses TRBV19 and TRBJ1-1; D not certain. The CDR3 runs 13 residues. V shed 3 bases and J shed 1 base, with 6 bases lying between them. Germline V CDR1 and CDR2: LNHDA, SQIVND (reference sequence). In DNA form, the CDR3 reads TGTGCCAGTAGTATGTGGCAGAACACTGAAGCTTTCTTT. It yields the protein CASSMWQNTEAFF. Complete variable domain (other parts from reference TRBV19 and TRBJ1-1): DGGITQSPKYLFRKEGQNVTLSCEQNLNHDAMYWYRQDPGQGLRLIYYSQIVNDFQKGDIAEGYSVSREKKESFPLTVTSAQKNPTAFYLCASSMWQNTEAFFGQGTRLTVV.

This chain joins TRBV15 and TRBJ2-1; D not certain. The CDR3 length is 15 residues. Germline V CDR1 and CDR2: LNHNV, YYDKDF (reference sequence). V was pared by 3 bases and J by 8 bases, with 17 bases between. The chain's CDR3 is CATSRVMLLFDEQFF. The CDR3 region has the DNA TGTGCCACCAGCAGGGTCATGCTACTATTTGATGAGCAGTTCTTC.

The DNA of the CDR3 is TGTGCCAGCAGCTTGGAGACAGGTCCCCTGGGCAATCAGCCCCAGCATTTT. It codes for CASSLETGPLGNQPQHF. The J gene is TRBJ1-5, the V gene TRBV5-5; tentative D call: TRBD1 (6 bases). This CDR3 has 17 residues. CDR1 is SGHKS and CDR2 is YYEKEE in the germline V gene (reference sequence). Trimming removed 0 bases at V and 2 bases at J, with 15 bases between.

The V and J genes are TRBV5-5 and TRBJ2-3, with D maybe TRBD1 (6 bases). V dropped 4 bases and J dropped 4 bases, with 10 bases sitting between them. The CDR3 spans 13 residues. Germline-derived CDR1 and CDR2 are SGHKS and YYEKEE (reference sequence). The CDR3 nucleotides are TGTGCCAGCAGCCCACAGGGCCCAGATACGCAGTATTTT. Encoded protein: CASSPQGPDTQYF.

This rearrangement joins TRBV4-2 to TRBJ2-2, with D uncertain. This CDR3 has 15 residues. V gave up 1 base and J gave up 4 bases, with 10 bases separating them. Germline-derived CDR1 and CDR2 are LGHNA and YNFKEQ. The CDR3 DNA is TGTGCCAGCAGCCAAGCGGAGTCGGGCACCGGGGAGCTGTTTTTT. Translating it yields CASSQAESGTGELFF.

The genes are TRBV2 and TRBJ1-1, with D perhaps matching TRBD1 (6 bases). This CDR3 contains 18 residues. Trimming pared 0 bases from V and 1 base from J, leaving 18 bases between. Germline lookup yields CDR1 SNHLY and CDR2 FYNNEI. Written as DNA, the CDR3 is TGTGCCAGCAGTGAAGCGCGGTCGGCAGGGGAGGGGAACACTGAAGCTTTCTTT. This encodes CASSEARSAGEGNTEAFF.

This clone appeared a few times. The CDR3 coding sequence is TGTGCCAGCAGTTCAGACAGCCGCAATCAGCCCCAGCATTTT. Protein: CASSSDSRNQPQHF. This chain connects TRBV6-5 to TRBJ1-5; D possibly corresponds to TRBD1 (5 bases). The germline V gene encodes CDR1 MNHEY and CDR2 SVGAGI. There are 14 residues in the CDR3. V was pared by 4 bases and J by 2 bases, with 9 bases between.

CDR3 amino acids: CASSLRRDSTEAFF. The CDR3 DNA follows: TGTGCCAGCAGCCTCCGAAGGGACAGCACTGAAGCTTTCTTT. The J gene is TRBJ1-1, the V gene TRBV7-2; 7 bases map to TRBD1. The CDR3 has 14 amino acids. CDR1 is SGHTA, CDR2 FQGNSA, per germline. Unmatched junction bases numbered 7, after V lost 5 bases and J lost 4 bases. The full variable domain, its missing parts supplied by reference TRBV7-2 and TRBJ1-1, is GAGVSQSPSNKVTEKGKDVELRCDPISGHTALYWYRQSLGQGLEFLIYFQGNSAPDKSGLPSDRFSAERTGGSVSTLTIQRTQQEDSAVYLCASSLRRDSTEAFFGQGTRLTVV.

The V and J genes are TRBV10-3 and TRBJ1-1, with 7 bases identical to TRBD1. V was clipped by 6 bases and J by 0 bases; unmatched bases: 4. The CDR3 is 14 residues long. Germline V lookup: CDR1 ENHRY, CDR2 SYGVKD. CDR3 coding DNA: TGTGCCATCAGAGAGGGACAGATGAACACTGAAGCTTTCTTT. This translates into CAIREGQMNTEAFF.

The chain combines TRBV5-6 with TRBJ2-3; D is unresolved. In germline, CDR1 is SGHDT, CDR2 YYEEEE. The V and J ends lost 5 bases and 3 bases respectively, with 19 bases between them. CDR3 size: 16 residues. CDR3 region: CASSPGWMAWTDTQYF. DNA of the CDR3: TGTGCCAGCAGTCCAGGTTGGATGGCTTGGACAGATACGCAGTATTTT.